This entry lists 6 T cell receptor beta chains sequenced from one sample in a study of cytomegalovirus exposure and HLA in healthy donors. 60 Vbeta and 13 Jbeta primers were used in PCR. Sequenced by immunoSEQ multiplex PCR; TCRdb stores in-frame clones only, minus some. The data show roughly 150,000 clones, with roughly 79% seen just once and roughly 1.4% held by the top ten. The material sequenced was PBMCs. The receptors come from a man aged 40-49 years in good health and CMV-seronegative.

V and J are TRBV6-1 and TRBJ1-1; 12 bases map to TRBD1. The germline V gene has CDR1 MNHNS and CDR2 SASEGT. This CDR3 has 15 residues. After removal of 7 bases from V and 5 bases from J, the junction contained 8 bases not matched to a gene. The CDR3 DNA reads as TGTGCCAGCACCGGGACAGGGGGCCGAAGTACTGAAGCTTTCTTT. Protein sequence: CASTGTGGRSTEAFF.

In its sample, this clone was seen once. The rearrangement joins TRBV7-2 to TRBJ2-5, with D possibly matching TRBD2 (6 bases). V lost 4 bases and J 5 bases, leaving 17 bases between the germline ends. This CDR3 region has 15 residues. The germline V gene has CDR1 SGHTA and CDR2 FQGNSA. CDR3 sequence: CASSSHRRVWETQYF. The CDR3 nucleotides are TGTGCCAGCAGCTCCCATAGGAGGGTGTGGGAGACCCAGTACTTC.

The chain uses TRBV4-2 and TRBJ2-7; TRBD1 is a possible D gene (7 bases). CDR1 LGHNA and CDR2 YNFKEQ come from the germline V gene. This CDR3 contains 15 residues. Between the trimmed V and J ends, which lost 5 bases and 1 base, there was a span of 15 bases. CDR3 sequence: CASSSPEGASYEQYF. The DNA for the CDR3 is TGTGCCAGCAGCTCCCCGGAGGGGGCGTCCTACGAGCAGTACTTC.

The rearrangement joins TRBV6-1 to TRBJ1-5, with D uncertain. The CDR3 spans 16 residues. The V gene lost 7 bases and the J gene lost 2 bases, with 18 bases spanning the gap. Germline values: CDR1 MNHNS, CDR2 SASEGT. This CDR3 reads CASTDYRPSGNQPQHF. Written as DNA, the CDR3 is TGTGCCAGCACTGACTATCGCCCTTCTGGCAATCAGCCCCAGCATTTT.

The CDR3 spells CASRPGLSNQPQHF. The CDR3 coding sequence is TGTGCCAGCCGCCCGGGACTTAGCAATCAGCCCCAGCATTTT. V usage is TRBV27 and J usage is TRBJ1-5; D might be TRBD1 (5 bases). V dropped 8 bases and J dropped 0 bases, with 11 bases sitting between them. Per germline, CDR1 MNHEY and CDR2 SMNVEV (reference sequence). CDR3 length: 14 amino acids.

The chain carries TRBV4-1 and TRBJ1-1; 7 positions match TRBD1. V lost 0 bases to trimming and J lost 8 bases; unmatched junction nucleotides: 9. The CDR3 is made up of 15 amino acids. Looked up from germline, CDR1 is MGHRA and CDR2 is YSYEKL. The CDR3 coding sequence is TGCGCCAGCAGCCAAGAGGGACAGCCGAAGCGAGAAGCTTTCTTT. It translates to CASSQEGQPKREAFF.